This T cell receptor beta chain was retrieved from a study of beta chain features in type 1 diabetes. On the study more broadly: The study found patients and healthy donors alike in age, gender and cell yields.

Germline V gives CDR1 MNHNY, CDR2 SVGAGI (reference sequence). CDR3 size: 14 residues. V gave up 7 bases and J gave up 5 bases, with 15 bases separating them. Points from the study as a whole: There was a moderate but significant shortening of TCRB CDR3s in all four CD4+ subsets of Type 1 diabetes patients.

This clone occurred a few times. Its antigen is not identified. The entirety of the isolated RNA underwent reverse transcription, so expressed TCRB transcripts were sequenced. The read count averaged approximately 3.5 million across naive, central memory and regulatory T cell samples. Assay used: immunoSEQ multiplex PCR; TCRdb lists only in-frame clones, some missing. Of approximately 150,000 clones listed, more than 60% are singletons. Populations isolated by sorting all had purity greater than 95%. The receptor was isolated from a man in his thirties or forties with type 1 diabetes. The chain joins TRBV6-6 to TRBJ2-1; D possibly corresponds to TRBD1 (6 bases). Source material: naive CD4+ T cells from blood. The CDR3: CASTSRTEHNEQFF. The CDR3 nucleotides read TGTGCCAGCACATCCCGGACAGAACACAATGAGCAGTTCTTC.